These 13 T cell receptor beta chains originate from one sample sequenced in a study of blood T cell repertoires in COVID-19. This table comes from immunoSEQ multiplex PCR, and its TCRdb copy is limited to in-frame clones, with some not included. In the table there are approximately 85,000 clones, around 90% of which are singletons. Sequencing input: peripheral blood. Receptors were obtained from a woman aged 45-59 years with active or convalescent COVID-19.

CDR3 sequence reads: CASSPWTSGGNYNEQFF. CDR3 coding DNA: TGTGCCAGCAGCCCTTGGACTAGCGGGGGTAATTACAATGAGCAGTTCTTC. V and J are TRBV21-1 and TRBJ2-1; the table gives TRBD2 as D, unverified against the DNA. TRBV21-1 is recorded as a pseudogene. The CDR3 runs 17 residues.

This chain uses TRBV5-5 with TRBJ1-4; no reliable D call. The CDR3 runs to 15 residues. Germline V gives CDR1 SGHKS, CDR2 YYEKEE (reference sequence). V was trimmed by 0 bases and J by 5 bases, leaving 11 bases between them. CDR3 region: CASSLVVSRNEKLFF. CDR3 nucleotide sequence: TGTGCCAGCAGCTTGGTCGTTAGTCGGAATGAAAAACTGTTTTTT. The full variable domain, its missing parts supplied by reference TRBV5-5 and TRBJ1-4, is DAGVTQSPTHLIKTRGQQVTLRCSPISGHKSVSWYQQVLGQGPQFIFQYYEKEERGRGNFPDRFSARQFPNYSSELNVNALLLGDSALYLCASSLVVSRNEKLFFGSGTQLSVL.

This clone was detected once. The V gene is TRBV5-6, the J gene TRBJ1-2; D remains unclear. Germline V lookup: CDR1 SGHDT, CDR2 YYEEEE. V was pared by 3 bases and J by 1 base, with 7 bases between. The CDR3 contains 13 residues. Here the CDR3 DNA reads TGTGCCAGCAGCTCGGCGGTTAACTATGGCTACACCTTC. It is translated as CASSSAVNYGYTF.

The J gene is TRBJ2-7, the V gene TRBV5-5; D is unclear. Germline V gene sequence: CDR1 SGHKS, CDR2 YYEKEE (reference sequence). V was shortened by 2 bases and J by 4 bases, with 4 bases between the two germline ends. This CDR3 contains 11 residues. In DNA form, the CDR3 reads TGTGCCAGCAGCTTCATTTACGAGCAGTACTTC. Encoded protein: CASSFIYEQYF.

The chain combines TRBV30 with TRBJ1-5; D unclear. The germline gives CDR1 GTSNPN, CDR2 SVGIG (reference sequence). This CDR3 has 14 amino acids. V lost 2 bases to trimming and J lost 3 bases, with 11 bases between them. CDR3 sequence: CAWSLATFNQPQHF. As DNA, the CDR3 is TGTGCCTGGAGTCTGGCCACCTTCAATCAGCCCCAGCATTTT.

CDR3 sequence: CATARERGGYNEQFF. DNA of the CDR3: TGTGCCACGGCGAGGGAGCGGGGGGGATACAATGAGCAGTTCTTC. V gene TRBV7-9 combines with J gene TRBJ2-1, with 10 bases that match TRBD2. Germline V gene sequence: CDR1 SEHNR, CDR2 FQNEAQ (reference sequence). V was clipped by 10 bases and J by 4 bases; unmatched bases: 10. The CDR3 spans 15 residues.

V is TRBV24-1 and J is TRBJ2-3, with 8 bases lining up with TRBD1. Germline loops: CDR1 KGHDR, CDR2 SFDVKD. Unmatched junction bases numbered 6, after V lost 0 bases and J lost 5 bases. CDR3 length equals 16 residues. CDR3 in amino acids: CATSDLGRTGQDTQYF. The CDR3 DNA sequence: TGTGCCACCAGTGATTTGGGACGGACAGGGCAAGATACGCAGTATTTT.

V and J are TRBV5-6 and TRBJ1-2, with D perhaps TRBD1 (6 bases). Germline V gene sequence: CDR1 SGHDT, CDR2 YYEEEE. This CDR3 is 12 amino acids long. V was pared by 6 bases and J by 9 bases, with 15 bases between. CDR3 in DNA: TGTGCCAGCACGCTACAGGGTATCAGCTACACCTTC. This sequence encodes CASTLQGISYTF.

The chain couples TRBV7-2 to TRBJ1-1; D gene uncertain. Trimming removed 5 bases at V and 1 base at J, with 8 bases between. The CDR3 runs 13 residues. CDR1 and CDR2 from the germline V gene are SGHTA and FQGNSA. CDR3 bases: TGTGCCAGCAGCGACCAGGAGAACACTGAAGCTTTCTTT. It is translated as CASSDQENTEAFF. The variable domain in full, completed from reference TRBV7-2 and TRBJ1-1, reads GAGVSQSPSNKVTEKGKDVELRCDPISGHTALYWYRQSLGQGLEFLIYFQGNSAPDKSGLPSDRFSAERTGGSVSTLTIQRTQQEDSAVYLCASSDQENTEAFFGQGTRLTVV.

The J gene is TRBJ1-6, the V gene TRBV9, with D perhaps matching TRBD1 (5 bases). V was trimmed by 7 bases and J by 7 bases, leaving 15 bases between them. The germline V gene encodes CDR1 SGDLS and CDR2 YYNGEE. This CDR3 spans 14 amino acids. The CDR3 region has the DNA TGTGCCAGCGGCCGGGGGGAGGGCAATTCACCCCTCCACTTT. Translation gives CASGRGEGNSPLHF.

The rearrangement links TRBV6-2 or TRBV6-3 to TRBJ2-3, with 8 bases matching TRBD1. V shed 0 bases and J 0 bases; nucleotides not matched to a gene: 2. CDR3 size: 16 residues. Per the germline V gene, CDR1 is MNHEY and CDR2 is SVGEGT. In nucleotides, the CDR3 is TGTGCCAGCAGTTACTCGGGACAGGCGAGCACAGATACGCAGTATTTT. As protein: CASSYSGQASTDTQYF.

The J gene is TRBJ2-7, the V gene TRBV4-3; D is unresolved. This CDR3 has 17 amino acids. V lost 0 bases and J lost 4, with 19 bases in between. CDR1 is LGHNA and CDR2 is YSLEER in the germline V gene. The DNA of the CDR3 is TGCGCCAGCAGCCAAGAACTATCGGCTACCAGAAATTACGAGCAGTACTTC. Its protein is CASSQELSATRNYEQYF.

This chain uses TRBV4-3 with TRBJ2-2; TRBD2 is a possible D gene (6 bases). This CDR3 contains 16 residues. Per the germline V gene, CDR1 is LGHNA and CDR2 is YSLEER. V was shortened by 4 bases and J by 5 bases, with 17 bases between the two germline ends. CDR3 protein: CASSRYRDFLTGELFF. CDR3 coding DNA: TGCGCCAGCAGCCGGTACCGGGACTTCCTAACCGGGGAGCTGTTTTTT.